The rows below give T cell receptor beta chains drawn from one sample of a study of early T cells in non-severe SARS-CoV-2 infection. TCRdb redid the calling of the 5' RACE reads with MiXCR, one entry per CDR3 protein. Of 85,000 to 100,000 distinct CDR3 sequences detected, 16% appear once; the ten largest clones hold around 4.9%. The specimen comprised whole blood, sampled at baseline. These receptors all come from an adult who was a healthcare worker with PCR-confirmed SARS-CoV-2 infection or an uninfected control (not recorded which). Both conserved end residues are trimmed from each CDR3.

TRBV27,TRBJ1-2,ASSIGITYGYT
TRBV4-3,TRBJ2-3,ASSPVAAGGADTQY
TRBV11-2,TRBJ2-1,ASSRPGLAVPNEQF
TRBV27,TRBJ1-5,AAGPSSYQPQH
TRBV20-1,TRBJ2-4,SASGRGSNIQY
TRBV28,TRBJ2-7,ASSLQGHDEQY
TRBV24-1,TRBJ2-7,ATSIRGRAYEQY
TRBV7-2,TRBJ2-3,ASSSLGADTQY
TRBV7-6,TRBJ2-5,ASSFTPRRGQYRETQY
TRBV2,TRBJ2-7,ASSVGGYEQY
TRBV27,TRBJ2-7,ASSRTGTSYEQY
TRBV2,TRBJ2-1,ASHREREVYNEQF
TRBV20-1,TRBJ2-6,SARRTGAAANVLT
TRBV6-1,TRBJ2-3,ASNGRYTDTQY
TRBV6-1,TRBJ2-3,ASSRDRETDTQY
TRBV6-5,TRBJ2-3,ASSYKGRDTQY
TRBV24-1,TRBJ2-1,ATSDLGGRADNEQF
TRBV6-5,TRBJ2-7,ASRFDDEQY
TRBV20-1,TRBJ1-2,SSRGRISNGYT
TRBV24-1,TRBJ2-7,ATSALTGTGRDEQY
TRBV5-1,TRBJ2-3,ASSLVTGSGPTDTQY
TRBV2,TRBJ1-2,ASNDRVTVGGYT
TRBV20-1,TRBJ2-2,SARFEVAGITGELF
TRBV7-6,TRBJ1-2,ASSLDRVGNGYT
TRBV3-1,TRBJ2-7,ASSQTGFGNEQY
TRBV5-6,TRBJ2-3,ASSLWAGVPDTQY
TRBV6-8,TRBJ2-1,ASRIVAYDYNEQF
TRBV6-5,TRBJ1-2,ASSPATGNYGYT
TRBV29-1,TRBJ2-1,SARGRIYNEQF
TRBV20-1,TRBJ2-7,SARSGHEQY
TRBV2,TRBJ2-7,ASSDSQQY
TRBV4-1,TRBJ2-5,ASSQASPRETQY
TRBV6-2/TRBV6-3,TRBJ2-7,ASSSPRQRTEETYEQY
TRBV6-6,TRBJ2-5,ASSYKGTQY
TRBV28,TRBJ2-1,ASRSTSDYEQF
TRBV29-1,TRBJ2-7,SVPRTADSYEQY
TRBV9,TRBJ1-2,ASSVVANYGYT
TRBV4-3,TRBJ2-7,ASSQAWLEQGFSYEQY
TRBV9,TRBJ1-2,ASSEDLASSLYGYT
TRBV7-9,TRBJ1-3,ASSSGTTGNTIY
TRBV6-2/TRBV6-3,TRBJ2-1,ASSGTGGYNEQF
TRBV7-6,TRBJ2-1,ASSLSGQGANEQF
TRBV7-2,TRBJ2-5,ASSLAHEKAQY
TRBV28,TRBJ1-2,ASSFYPGGYGYT
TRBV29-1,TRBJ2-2,SVMSELNTGELF
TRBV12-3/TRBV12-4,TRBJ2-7,ASRGSGRASYEQY
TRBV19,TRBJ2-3,ASRVVDTQY
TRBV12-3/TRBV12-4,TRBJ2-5,ASRAAGLARQTQY
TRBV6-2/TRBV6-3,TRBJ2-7,ASSLGLDKQY
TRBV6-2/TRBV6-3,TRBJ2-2,ASSPGRTGELF
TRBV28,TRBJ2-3,ASSLGPPSGTDTDTQY
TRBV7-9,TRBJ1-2,ASSLPTNYGYT